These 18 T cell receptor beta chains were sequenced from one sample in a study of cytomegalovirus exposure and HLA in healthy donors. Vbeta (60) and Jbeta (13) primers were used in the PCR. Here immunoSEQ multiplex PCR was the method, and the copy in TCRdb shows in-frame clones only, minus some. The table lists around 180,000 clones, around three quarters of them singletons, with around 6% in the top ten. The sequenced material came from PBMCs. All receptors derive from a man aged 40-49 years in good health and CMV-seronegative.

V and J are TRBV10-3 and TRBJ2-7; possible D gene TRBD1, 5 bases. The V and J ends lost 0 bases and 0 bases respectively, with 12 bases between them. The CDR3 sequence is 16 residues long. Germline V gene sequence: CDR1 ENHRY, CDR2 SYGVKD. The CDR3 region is CAISESKTVASYEQYF. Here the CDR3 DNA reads TGTGCCATCAGTGAGTCGAAGACAGTAGCCTCCTACGAGCAGTACTTC.

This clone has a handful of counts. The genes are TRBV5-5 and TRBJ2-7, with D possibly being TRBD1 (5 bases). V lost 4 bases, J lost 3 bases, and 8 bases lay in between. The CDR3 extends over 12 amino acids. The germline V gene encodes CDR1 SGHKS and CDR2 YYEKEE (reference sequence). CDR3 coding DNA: TGTGCCAGCAGCGCGACAGACTACGAGCAGTACTTC. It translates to CASSATDYEQYF.

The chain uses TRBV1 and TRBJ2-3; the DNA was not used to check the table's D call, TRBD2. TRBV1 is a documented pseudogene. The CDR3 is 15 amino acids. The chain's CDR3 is CTSLPGTSGGTRQYF. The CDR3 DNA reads TGCACCAGCCTCCCGGGAACTAGCGGGGGGACCCGGCAGTATTTT.

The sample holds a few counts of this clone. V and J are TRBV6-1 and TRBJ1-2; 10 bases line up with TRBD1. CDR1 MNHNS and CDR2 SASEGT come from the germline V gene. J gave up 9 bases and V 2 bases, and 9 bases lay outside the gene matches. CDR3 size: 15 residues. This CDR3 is CASSEPGQGFTRYTF. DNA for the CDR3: TGTGCCAGCAGTGAACCGGGACAGGGGTTTACCCGCTACACCTTC.

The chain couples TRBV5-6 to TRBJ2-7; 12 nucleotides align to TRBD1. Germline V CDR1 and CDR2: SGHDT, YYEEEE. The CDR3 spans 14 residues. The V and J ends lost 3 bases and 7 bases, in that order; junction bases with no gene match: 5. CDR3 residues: CASSSGTGGVEQYF. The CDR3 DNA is TGTGCCAGCAGCTCAGGGACAGGGGGCGTTGAGCAGTACTTC.

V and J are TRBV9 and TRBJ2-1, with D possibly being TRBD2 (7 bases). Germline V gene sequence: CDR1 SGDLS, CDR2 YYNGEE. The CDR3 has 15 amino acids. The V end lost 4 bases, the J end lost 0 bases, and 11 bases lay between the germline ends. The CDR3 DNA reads TGTGCCAGCAGCAGGGGGGGGAGCTCCTACAATGAGCAGTTCTTC. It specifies CASSRGGSSYNEQFF.

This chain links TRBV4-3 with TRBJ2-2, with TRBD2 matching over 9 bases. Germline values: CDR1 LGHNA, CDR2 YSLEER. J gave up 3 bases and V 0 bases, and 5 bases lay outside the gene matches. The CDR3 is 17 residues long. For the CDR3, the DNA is TGCGCCAGCAGCCAAGAGGGCCTAGCGGGATACACCGGGGAGCTGTTTTTT. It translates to CASSQEGLAGYTGELFF.

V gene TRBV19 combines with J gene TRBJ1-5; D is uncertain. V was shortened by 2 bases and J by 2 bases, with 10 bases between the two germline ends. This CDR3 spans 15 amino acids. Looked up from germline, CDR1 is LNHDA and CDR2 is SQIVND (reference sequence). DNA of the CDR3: TGTGCCAGTAGTATAATCGCCGAGGGCAATCAGCCCCAGCATTTT. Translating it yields CASSIIAEGNQPQHF.

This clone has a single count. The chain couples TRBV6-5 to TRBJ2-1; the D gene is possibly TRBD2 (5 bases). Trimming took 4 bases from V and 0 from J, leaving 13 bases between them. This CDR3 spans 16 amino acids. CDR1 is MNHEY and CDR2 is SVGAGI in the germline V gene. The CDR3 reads CASSSGVQSSYNEQFF. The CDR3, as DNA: TGTGCCAGCAGTTCCGGGGTCCAGAGCTCCTACAATGAGCAGTTCTTC.

The CDR3 loop is CASSPVQGAEKLFF. CDR3 DNA sequence: TGTGCCAGCTCACCGGTTCAGGGTGCTGAAAAACTGTTTTTT. The J gene is TRBJ1-4, the V gene TRBV18, with a tentative D call TRBD1 (5 bases). CDR3 length equals 14 residues. Germline V gene lookup returns CDR1 KGHSH and CDR2 LQKENI. The V end was cut by 3 bases, the J end by 7 bases, with 12 bases between.

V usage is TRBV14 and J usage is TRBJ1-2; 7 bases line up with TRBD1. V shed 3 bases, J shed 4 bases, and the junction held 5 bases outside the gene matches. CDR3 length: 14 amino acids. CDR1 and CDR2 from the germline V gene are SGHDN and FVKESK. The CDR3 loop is CASSQGQSRYGYTF. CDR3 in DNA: TGTGCCAGCAGCCAGGGACAGTCTCGCTATGGCTACACCTTC.

The CDR3 is CASSAEMGTGSEYNEQFF. The CDR3, as DNA: TGTGCCAGCAGCGCAGAGATGGGGACAGGGAGTGAGTACAATGAGCAGTTCTTC. The chain has TRBV13 and TRBJ2-1, with 9 bases identical to TRBD1. The CDR3 runs 18 residues. J lost 4 bases, V lost 5 bases, and 15 bases had no gene match. CDR1 and CDR2 from the germline V gene are PRHDT and FYEKMQ (reference sequence). Together with reference TRBV13 and TRBJ2-1, the CDR3 gives the full variable domain: AAGVIQSPRHLIKEKRETATLKCYPIPRHDTVYWYQQGPGQDPQFLISFYEKMQSDKGSIPDRFSAQQFSDYHSELNMSSLELGDSALYFCASSAEMGTGSEYNEQFFGPGTRLTVL.

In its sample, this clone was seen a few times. CDR3: CASSLLTGSPEKLFF. Written as DNA, the CDR3 is TGCGCCAGCAGCTTGCTCACAGGGTCGCCCGAAAAACTGTTTTTT. The chain carries TRBV5-1 and TRBJ1-4; D perhaps matches TRBD1 (6 bases). Trimming took off 1 base at V and 8 bases at J, with 15 bases between the two ends. This CDR3 has 15 residues. Germline CDR1 and CDR2: SGHRS and YFSETQ.

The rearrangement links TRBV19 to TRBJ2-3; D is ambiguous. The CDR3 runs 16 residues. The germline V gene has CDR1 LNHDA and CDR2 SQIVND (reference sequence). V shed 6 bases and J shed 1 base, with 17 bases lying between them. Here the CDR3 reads CASSPRFGYRTDTQYF. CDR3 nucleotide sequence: TGTGCCAGTAGCCCGAGGTTTGGTTACCGCACAGATACGCAGTATTTT.

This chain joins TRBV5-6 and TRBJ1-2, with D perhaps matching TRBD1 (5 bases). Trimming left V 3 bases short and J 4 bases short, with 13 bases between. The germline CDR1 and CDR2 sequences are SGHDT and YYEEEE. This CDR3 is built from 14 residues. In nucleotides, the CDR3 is TGTGCCAGCAGCTACCGTAGGGGAGGCTATGGCTACACCTTC. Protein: CASSYRRGGYGYTF. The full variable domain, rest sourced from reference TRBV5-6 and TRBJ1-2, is DAGVTQSPTHLIKTRGQQVTLRCSPKSGHDTVSWYQQALGQGPQFIFQYYEEEERQRGNFPDRFSGHQFPNYSSELNVNALLLGDSALYLCASSYRRGGYGYTFGSGTRLTVV.

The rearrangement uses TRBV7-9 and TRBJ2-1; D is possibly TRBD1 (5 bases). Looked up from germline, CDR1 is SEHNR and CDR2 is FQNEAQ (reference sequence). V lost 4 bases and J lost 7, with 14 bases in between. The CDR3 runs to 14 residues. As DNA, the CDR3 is TGTGCCAGCAGCTCGTTAGGGGCAGGGAATGAGCAGTTCTTC. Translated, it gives CASSSLGAGNEQFF.

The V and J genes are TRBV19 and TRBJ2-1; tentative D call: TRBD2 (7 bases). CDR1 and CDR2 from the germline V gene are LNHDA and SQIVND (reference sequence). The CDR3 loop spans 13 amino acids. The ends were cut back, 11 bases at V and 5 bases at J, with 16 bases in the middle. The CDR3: CASRGRGNNEQFF. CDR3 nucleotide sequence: TGTGCCTCCCGGGGGCGGGGGAACAATGAGCAGTTCTTC.

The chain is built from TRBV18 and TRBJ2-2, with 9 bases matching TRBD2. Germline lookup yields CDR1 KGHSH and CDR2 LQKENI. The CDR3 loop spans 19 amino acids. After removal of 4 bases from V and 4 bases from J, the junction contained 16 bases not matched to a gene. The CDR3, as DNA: TGTGCCAGCTCACTCTACTCGACTAGCGGAAGGCCCTTCACCGGGGAGCTGTTTTTT. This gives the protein CASSLYSTSGRPFTGELFF.